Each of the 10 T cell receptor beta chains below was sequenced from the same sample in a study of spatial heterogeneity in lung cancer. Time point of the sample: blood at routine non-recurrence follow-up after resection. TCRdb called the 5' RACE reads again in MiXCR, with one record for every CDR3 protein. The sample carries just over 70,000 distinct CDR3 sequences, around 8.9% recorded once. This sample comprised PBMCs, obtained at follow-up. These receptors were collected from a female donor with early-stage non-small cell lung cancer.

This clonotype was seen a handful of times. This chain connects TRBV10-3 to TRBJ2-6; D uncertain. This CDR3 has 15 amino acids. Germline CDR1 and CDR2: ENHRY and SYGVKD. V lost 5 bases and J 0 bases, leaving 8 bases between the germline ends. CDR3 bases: TGTGCCATCAGTCGCCAAATCTCTGGGGCCAACGTCCTGACTTTC. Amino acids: CAISRQISGANVLTF.

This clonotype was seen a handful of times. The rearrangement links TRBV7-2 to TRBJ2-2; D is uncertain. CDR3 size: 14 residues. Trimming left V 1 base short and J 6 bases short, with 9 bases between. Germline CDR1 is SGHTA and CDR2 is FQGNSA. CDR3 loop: CASSLGPVAGELFF. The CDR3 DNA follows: TGTGCCAGCAGCTTAGGTCCCGTCGCCGGGGAGCTGTTTTTT.

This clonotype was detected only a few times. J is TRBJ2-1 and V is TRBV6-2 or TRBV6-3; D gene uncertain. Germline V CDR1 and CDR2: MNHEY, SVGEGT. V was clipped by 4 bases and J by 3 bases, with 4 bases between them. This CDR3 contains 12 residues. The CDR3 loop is CASSSLYNEQFF. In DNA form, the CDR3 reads TGTGCCAGCAGTTCCCTCTACAATGAGCAGTTCTTC.

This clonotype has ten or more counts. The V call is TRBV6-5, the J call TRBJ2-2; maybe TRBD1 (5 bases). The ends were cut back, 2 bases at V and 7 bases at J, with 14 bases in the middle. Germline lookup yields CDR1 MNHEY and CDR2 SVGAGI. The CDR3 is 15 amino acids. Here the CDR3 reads CASSYPRQGDGELFF. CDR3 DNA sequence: TGTGCCAGCAGTTACCCACGGCAGGGCGACGGGGAGCTGTTTTTT.

The CDR3 is CAWSRVSYNEQFF. CDR3 nucleotides: TGTGCCTGGAGCAGGGTGTCCTACAATGAGCAGTTCTTC. The chain joins TRBV30 to TRBJ2-1; TRBD1 is a possible D gene (5 bases). Germline values: CDR1 GTSNPN, CDR2 SVGIG (reference sequence). The CDR3 loop spans 13 amino acids. V was shortened by 3 bases and J by 1 base, with 7 bases between the two germline ends.

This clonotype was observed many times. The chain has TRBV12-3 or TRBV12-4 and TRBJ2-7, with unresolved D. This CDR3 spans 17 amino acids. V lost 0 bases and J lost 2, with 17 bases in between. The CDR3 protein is CASSLARLRNLPYEQYF. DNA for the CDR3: TGTGCCAGCAGTTTAGCGCGTCTACGGAACTTACCCTACGAGCAGTACTTC.

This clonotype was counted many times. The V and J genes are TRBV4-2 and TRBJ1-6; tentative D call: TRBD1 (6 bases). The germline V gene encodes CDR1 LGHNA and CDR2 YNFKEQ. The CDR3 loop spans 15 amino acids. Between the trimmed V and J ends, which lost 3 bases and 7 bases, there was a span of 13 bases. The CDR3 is CASSQYRGLNSPLHF. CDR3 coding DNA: TGTGCCAGCAGCCAGTATCGGGGGCTCAATTCACCCCTCCACTTT.

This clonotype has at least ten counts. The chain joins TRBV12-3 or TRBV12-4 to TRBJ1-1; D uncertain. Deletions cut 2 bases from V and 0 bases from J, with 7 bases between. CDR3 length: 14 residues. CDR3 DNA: TGTGCCAGCAGTTTAACAGCTCTGAACACTGAAGCTTTCTTT. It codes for CASSLTALNTEAFF.

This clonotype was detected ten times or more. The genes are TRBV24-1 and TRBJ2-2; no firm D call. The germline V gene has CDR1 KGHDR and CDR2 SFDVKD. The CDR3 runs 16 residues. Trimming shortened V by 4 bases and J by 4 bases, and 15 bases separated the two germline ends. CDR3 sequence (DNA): TGTGCCACCAGTGACACCCAGACGAACCCCACCGGGGAGCTGTTTTTT. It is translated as CATSDTQTNPTGELFF.

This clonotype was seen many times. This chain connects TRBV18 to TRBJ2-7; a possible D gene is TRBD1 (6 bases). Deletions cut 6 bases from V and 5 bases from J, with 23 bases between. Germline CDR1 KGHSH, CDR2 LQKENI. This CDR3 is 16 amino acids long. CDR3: CASSIGQIGLGDEQYF. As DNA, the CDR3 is TGTGCCAGCTCTATAGGACAGATAGGATTGGGCGACGAGCAGTACTTC.